This T cell receptor (beta chain) originates from a study of T-cell memory formation after mild COVID-19. Background on the study: TCR clusters were largely donor specific. Overall study findings and caveats: Pre-infection memory contained some responding clones, which suggested that cross-reactive memory had joined.

UMIs and sample barcodes were carried by the TCR alpha and TCR beta cDNA libraries that 5'RACE produced using constant-segment primers. TCRdb called the 5' RACE reads again in MiXCR, with one record for every CDR3 protein. Of under 300,000 distinct CDR3 sequences in the sample, roughly 15% were seen once. Remarks on this clonotype: Its antigen is undetermined.

This CDR3 comprises 14 residues. Trimming removed 4 bases at V and 8 bases at J, with 18 bases between. Germline CDR1 SGDLS, CDR2 YYNGEE. The V call is TRBV9, the J call TRBJ1-2; D call uncertain. This receptor was taken from a man aged 18 to 30 who had mild COVID-19 (a few samples of this study predate the infection). Cell type and time point are not known. The sequencing sample was made of PBMCs or a T cell subset sorted from them (not recorded which). In DNA form, the CDR3 reads TGTGCCAGCAGCCCGACTGGGGAGCCGGGAGGCTACACCTTC. It translates to CASSPTGEPGGYTF.